One TCR beta chain is described in this entry. Its antigen is currently unknown. Treatment described: approximately nine-day PBMC culture with coronavirus spike peptide pools or control peptides (ViraFEST assay). These data originate in a study of vaccination and CD4 T cells after COVID-19. Study-level background: Post-COVID draws followed diagnosis by a median around 95 days (range 35 to 161). Following dose two, a median about 70 days (range 14 to 241) passed before post-vaccine samples were taken. Overlapping SARS-CoV-2, HCoV-NL63, HCoV-OC43 and HCoV-229E spike peptides were used to stimulate cells.

Cultured CD4+ T cell DNA was sequenced using the Oncomine TCR Beta short-read assay. CD4+ T cells were cultured, and genomic DNA was extracted from them. TCRdb re-derived calls from the PCR reads in MiXCR, one entry per CDR3 protein. The sample includes some 20,000 distinct CDR3 sequences, less than 55% of them seen just once. Germline V lookup: CDR1 DFQATT, CDR2 SNEGSKA (reference sequence). The CDR3 covers 12 residues. V was pared by 1 base and J by 9 bases, with 12 bases between. This chain uses TRBV20-1 with TRBJ2-5; D is possibly TRBD2 (7 bases). This sample comprised CD4+ T cells from blood, cultured in vitro, obtained after SARS-CoV-2 vaccination. This clonotype was obtained from a human donor who had recovered from COVID-19. This CDR3 reads CSARVGGTPQYF. The CDR3 bases are TGCAGTGCTAGAGTGGGGGGGACACCCCAGTACTTC.